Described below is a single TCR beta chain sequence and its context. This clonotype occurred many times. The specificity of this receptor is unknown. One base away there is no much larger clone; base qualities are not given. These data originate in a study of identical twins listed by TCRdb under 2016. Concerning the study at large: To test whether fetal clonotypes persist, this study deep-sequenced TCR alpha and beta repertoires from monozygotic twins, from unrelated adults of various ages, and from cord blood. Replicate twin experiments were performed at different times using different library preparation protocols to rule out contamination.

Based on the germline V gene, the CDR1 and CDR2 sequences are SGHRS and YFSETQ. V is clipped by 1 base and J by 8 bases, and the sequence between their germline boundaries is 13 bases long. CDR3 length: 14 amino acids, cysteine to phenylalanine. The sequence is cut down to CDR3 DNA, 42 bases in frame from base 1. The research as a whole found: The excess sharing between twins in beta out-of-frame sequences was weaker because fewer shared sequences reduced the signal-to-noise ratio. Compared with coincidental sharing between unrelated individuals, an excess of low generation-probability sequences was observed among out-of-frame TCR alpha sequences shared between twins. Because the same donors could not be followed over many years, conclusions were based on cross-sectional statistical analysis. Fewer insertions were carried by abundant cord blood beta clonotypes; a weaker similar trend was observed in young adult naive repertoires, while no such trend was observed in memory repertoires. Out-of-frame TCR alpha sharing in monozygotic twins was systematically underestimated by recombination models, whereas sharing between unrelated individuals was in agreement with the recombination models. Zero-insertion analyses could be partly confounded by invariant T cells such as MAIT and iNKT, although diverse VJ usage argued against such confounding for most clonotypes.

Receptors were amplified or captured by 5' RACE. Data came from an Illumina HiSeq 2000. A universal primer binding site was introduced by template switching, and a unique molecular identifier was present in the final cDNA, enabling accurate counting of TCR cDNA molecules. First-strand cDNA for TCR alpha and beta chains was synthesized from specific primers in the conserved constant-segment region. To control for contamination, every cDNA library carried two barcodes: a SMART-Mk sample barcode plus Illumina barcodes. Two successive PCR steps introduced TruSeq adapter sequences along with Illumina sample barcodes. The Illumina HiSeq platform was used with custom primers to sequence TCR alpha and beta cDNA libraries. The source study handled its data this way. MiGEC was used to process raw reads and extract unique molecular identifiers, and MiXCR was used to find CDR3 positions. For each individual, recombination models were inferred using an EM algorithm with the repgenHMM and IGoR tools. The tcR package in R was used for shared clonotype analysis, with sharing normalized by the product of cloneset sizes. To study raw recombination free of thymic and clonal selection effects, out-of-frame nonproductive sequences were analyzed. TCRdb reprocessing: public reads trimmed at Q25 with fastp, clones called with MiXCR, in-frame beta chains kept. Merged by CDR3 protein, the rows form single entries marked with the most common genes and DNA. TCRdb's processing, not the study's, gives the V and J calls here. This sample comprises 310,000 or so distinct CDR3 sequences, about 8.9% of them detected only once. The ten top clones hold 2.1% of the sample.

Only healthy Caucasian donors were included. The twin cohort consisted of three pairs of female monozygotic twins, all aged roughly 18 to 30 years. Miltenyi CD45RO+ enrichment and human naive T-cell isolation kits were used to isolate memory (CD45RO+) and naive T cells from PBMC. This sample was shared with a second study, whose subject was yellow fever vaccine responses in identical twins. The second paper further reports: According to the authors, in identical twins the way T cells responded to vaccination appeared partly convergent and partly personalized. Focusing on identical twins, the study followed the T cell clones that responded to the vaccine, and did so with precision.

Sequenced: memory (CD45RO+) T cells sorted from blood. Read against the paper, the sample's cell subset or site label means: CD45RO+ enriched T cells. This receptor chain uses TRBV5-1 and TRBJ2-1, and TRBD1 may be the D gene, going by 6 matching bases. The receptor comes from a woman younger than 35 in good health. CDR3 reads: CASSLPQQGYEQFF. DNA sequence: TGCGCCAGCAGCTTGCCCCAACAGGGATATGAGCAGTTCTTC.